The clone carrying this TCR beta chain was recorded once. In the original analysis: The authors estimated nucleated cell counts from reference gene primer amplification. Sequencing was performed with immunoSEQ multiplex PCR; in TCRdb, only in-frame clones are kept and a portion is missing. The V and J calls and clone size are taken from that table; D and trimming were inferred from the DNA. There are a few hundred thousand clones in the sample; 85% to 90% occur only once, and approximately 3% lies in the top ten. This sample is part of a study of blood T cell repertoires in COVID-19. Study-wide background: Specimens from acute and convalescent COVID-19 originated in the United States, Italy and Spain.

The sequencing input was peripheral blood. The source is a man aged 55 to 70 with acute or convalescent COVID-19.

The CDR3 DNA is TGTGCCAGCAGTGCCCTAGATAAAGAGACCCAGTACTTC. Translating it yields CASSALDKETQYF. The chain employs TRBV2 and TRBJ2-5, with D uncertain. Germline V CDR1 and CDR2: SNHLY, FYNNEI. V shed 4 bases and J shed 3 bases, with 9 bases lying between them. The CDR3 runs to 13 residues.